A single sample is the source of the 14 T cell receptor beta chains below, sequenced in a study of T-cell memory formation after mild COVID-19. TCRdb called the 5' RACE reads again in MiXCR, with one record for every CDR3 protein. The sample has 350,000 or so distinct CDR3 sequences; around a fifth are singletons. Sequences were obtained from PBMCs or a T cell subset sorted from them (not recorded which). These receptors all stem from an adult woman who had mild COVID-19 (a few samples of this study predate the infection). Cell type and time point are not known.

The chain has TRBV7-9 and TRBJ2-6; D is tentatively TRBD1 or TRBD2 (5 bases each). This CDR3 is 15 amino acids long. Trimming took off 2 bases at V and 3 bases at J, with 8 bases between the two ends. The germline gives CDR1 SEHNR, CDR2 FQNEAQ (reference sequence). CDR3 protein: CASSLRGVGANVLTF. CDR3 sequence (DNA): TGTGCCAGCAGCTTACGAGGGGTTGGGGCCAACGTCCTGACTTTC.

This clonotype was recorded a few times. The rearrangement links TRBV25-1 to TRBJ2-5; D might be TRBD2 (7 bases). CDR1 and CDR2 from the germline V gene are MGHDK and SYGVNS. The CDR3 runs 16 residues. Between the trimmed V and J ends, which lost 1 base and 0 bases, there was a span of 12 bases. CDR3 loop: CASSEWGGGDQETQYF. CDR3 nucleotides: TGTGCCAGCAGTGAATGGGGCGGGGGCGACCAAGAGACCCAGTACTTC.

The chain couples TRBV7-8 to TRBJ2-3; D might be TRBD1 (6 bases). This CDR3 spans 17 amino acids. With 5 bases removed from V and 0 bases from J, the gap between germline ends came to 18 bases. Germline CDR1 SGHVS, CDR2 FQNEAQ. The CDR3 loop is CASSLHRVPSSTDTQYF. The CDR3 region has the DNA TGTGCCAGCAGCCTCCACAGGGTACCCTCTAGCACAGATACGCAGTATTTT.

This clonotype has just a few counts. The gene calls are TRBV7-7 and TRBJ2-3; D is possibly TRBD2 (6 bases). CDR1 SSHAT and CDR2 FNYEAQ come from the germline V gene (reference sequence). CDR3 length: 14 amino acids. Trimming took 5 bases from V and 5 from J, leaving 14 bases between them. CDR3 residues: CASSLSPGGDTQYF. Here the CDR3 DNA reads TGTGCCAGCAGCCTTAGCCCCGGGGGAGATACGCAGTATTTT.

The chain is built from TRBV18 and TRBJ1-3; no firm D call. Trimming took 3 bases from V and 2 from J, leaving 5 bases between them. CDR3 length: 13 amino acids. The V gene's germline CDR1 is KGHSH and CDR2 LQKENI. This CDR3 reads CASSPPPGNTIYF. In nucleotides, the CDR3 is TGTGCCAGCTCACCCCCCCCTGGAAACACCATATATTTT.

This clonotype has just a few counts. This rearrangement joins TRBV11-2 to TRBJ1-1; no firm D call. Trimming left V 8 bases short and J 0 bases short, with 13 bases between. From germline, CDR1 is SGHAT and CDR2 FQNNGV. The CDR3 spans 14 residues. The CDR3 DNA reads TGTGCCAGCGCGTCTATTACTATGAACACTGAAGCTTTCTTT. Translating gives CASASITMNTEAFF.

This clonotype was counted ten times or more. This chain connects TRBV7-9 to TRBJ2-7, with 7 bases aligning to TRBD1. CDR1 is SEHNR and CDR2 is FQNEAQ in the germline V gene (reference sequence). The CDR3 has 14 amino acids. Trimming cost V 8 bases and J 2 bases; bases outside gene matches: 9. CDR3 sequence: CASGETGPAYEQYF. The CDR3 coding sequence is TGTGCCAGCGGGGAGACAGGGCCAGCCTACGAGCAGTACTTC.

The chain uses TRBV25-1 and TRBJ2-7; 7 nucleotides match TRBD1. Germline assignment: CDR1 MGHDK and CDR2 SYGVNS. The junction had 12 bases not matched to a gene; V was cut back by 4 bases and J by 0 bases. The CDR3 sequence is 17 residues long. CDR3 sequence: CASSGRDRVGSSYEQYF. CDR3 bases: TGTGCCAGCAGTGGCCGGGACAGAGTGGGAAGCTCCTACGAGCAGTACTTC.

This chain connects TRBV15 to TRBJ1-5; D possibly corresponds to TRBD1 (6 bases). Germline V gives CDR1 LNHNV, CDR2 YYDKDF (reference sequence). V lost 3 bases to trimming and J lost 1 base, with 10 bases between them. CDR3 size: 15 residues. The CDR3 sequence is CATSSDRSSNQPQHF. For the CDR3, the DNA is TGTGCCACCAGCAGTGACAGGTCCAGCAATCAGCCCCAGCATTTT. The full variable domain, rest sourced from reference TRBV15 and TRBJ1-5, is DAMVIQNPRYQVTQFGKPVTLSCSQTLNHNVMYWYQQKSSQAPKLLFHYYDKDFNNEADTPDNFQSRRPNTSFCFLDIRSPGLGDTAMYLCATSSDRSSNQPQHFGDGTRLSIL.

The rearrangement uses TRBV6-5 and TRBJ1-1; 7 bases map to TRBD1. J was trimmed by 7 bases and V by 8 bases; bases with no gene match: 10. Germline values: CDR1 MNHEY, CDR2 SVGAGI. This CDR3 is built from 13 residues. CDR3: CASARGRGIEAFF. CDR3 sequence (DNA): TGTGCCAGCGCCAGGGGCAGGGGGATTGAAGCTTTCTTT.

The chain employs TRBV3-1 and TRBJ2-7; TRBD1 might be the D (5 bases). The CDR3 is made up of 11 amino acids. Trimming pared 1 base from V and 7 bases from J, leaving 5 bases between. Germline CDR1 reads LGHDT; CDR2 reads YNNKEL (reference sequence). The CDR3 region is CASSQGQEQYF. CDR3 bases: TGTGCCAGCAGCCAAGGACAGGAGCAGTACTTC.

There are a few counts of this clonotype. The chain carries TRBV6-2 or TRBV6-3 and TRBJ1-5; maybe TRBD1 (5 bases). V lost 1 base and J lost 9, with 13 bases in between. The CDR3 is 14 residues long. CDR1 MNHEY and CDR2 SVGEGT come from the germline V gene. As DNA, the CDR3 is TGTGCCAGCAGTTACTTGCAGGGCAACTCGCCCCAGCATTTT. The encoded protein is CASSYLQGNSPQHF.

V usage is TRBV11-2 and J usage is TRBJ1-1, with D perhaps TRBD1 (6 bases). The CDR3 is 13 residues long. Trimming took 3 bases from V and 3 from J, leaving 8 bases between them. The germline CDR1 and CDR2 sequences are SGHAT and FQNNGV. CDR3 coding DNA: TGTGCCAGCAGCTTGGACAGTTACACTGAAGCTTTCTTT. Translation: CASSLDSYTEAFF.

This clonotype was counted a few times. This sequence joins TRBV7-9 and TRBJ1-6; D may be TRBD1 (6 bases). The V end lost 4 bases, the J end lost 9 bases, and 13 bases lay between the germline ends. The CDR3 has 14 amino acids. Germline lookup yields CDR1 SEHNR and CDR2 FQNEAQ (reference sequence). The CDR3 bases are TGTGCCAGCAGCTGGGGTCCGGGGGCTTCACCCCTCCACTTT. Translated: CASSWGPGASPLHF.